This T cell receptor (beta chain) stems from a study of cytomegalovirus exposure and HLA in healthy donors (dated by TCRdb to the late 2010s). Background on the whole study: An earlier analysis of 587 of the donors reported approximately 290 Gb of sequence data and 117 million unique TCR beta sequences from some 180 million T cells. An earlier analysis of 500 to 650 of the donors applied high-throughput TCR beta sequencing to assess whether each TCR beta V gene segment acted as functional or pseudogenic. Genome-wide SNP genotypes for about 60% of the roughly 700 donors were used in a later genetic analysis, which treated that subset as a discovery cohort. The number of donors typed differed by locus, with about 629-630 for A, B, C, DRB1 and DQB1, around 560 for DQA1, about 610 for DPA1, and 400 to 490 for DPB1. Among the approximately 400 genotyped donors, around 81% belonged to the genetic ancestry cluster associated with self-reported Caucasian donors. Rather than using new phenotypic data, the later analysis identified candidate immune exposures from TCR beta sequences and from how often those sequences occurred across donors. Four to six DR-DQ haplotypes were handled as single units for association and clustering, since linkage in the cohort was strong. Using immunosequencing, the study profiled T cell repertoires from 500 to 800 subjects and related those repertoires to cytomegalovirus serostatus. An early release that covered several hundred HLA-typed donors contained about 290 gigabases of sequencing data and tens of millions of unique TCR sequences. To study patterns of TCR occurrence, a later analysis re-analyzed previously published TCR beta repertoires from 650 to 750 donors and added high-resolution HLA genotyping. Among roughly 400 genotyped donors of the cohort, an average of approximately 250,000 unique TCR beta nucleotide sequences were sequenced per donor, roughly 20% of them non-productive. Both class I and class II loci were covered by HLA typing, at four-digit resolution. The study was designed to test whether signatures of past pathogen exposure could be identified by cataloging public T cell receptors. In addition to the first cohort of roughly 670 subjects, a separate validation cohort of over 90 different subjects was used. Every repertoire in the discovery cohort had been generated on one and the same sequencing platform. High-throughput TCR immunosequencing, statistical association of individual TCRs with disease status, and machine learning were combined to predict cytomegalovirus infection status. Donor age, sex, ethnicity and CMV serostatus were compiled together with the repertoire data.

Beyond this particular receptor, the publication reports: The study gave a list of around 170 TCR beta chains associated with cytomegalovirus. Only TCR beta chains were sequenced in this cohort, and the absence of alpha or paired-chain data limited detectable features. Most TCR sequences were seen in very few donors, while some public TCRs were found in many individuals. Because HLA typing was unavailable for some donors at each locus, only the typed subset was used in association tests. The 87-base-pair reads could not distinguish some IMGT-functional V segments, including TRBV6-2 and TRBV6-3, so those segments were excluded. A later analysis associated about 17,000 TCR beta sequences with specific HLA alleles at a false discovery rate of 0.05. CMV serostatus was the only immune exposure information available for the cohort. A cluster of highly shared sequence variants was judged likely to represent a technical artifact of the sequencing pipeline. In an earlier analysis of about 600 of the donors, most TCR beta V segments appeared in productive rearrangements about 90% or about 30% of the time, broadly matching IMGT annotations. Assigning TCR associations to individual alleles was difficult when HLA alleles, especially DR and DQ, strongly co-occurred. Roughly uniform sequencing depth across donors was assumed in presence/absence analyses, although this assumption may not hold. The classifier was reported to diagnose cytomegalovirus status with high specificity and sensitivity in both the original cohort and the validation cohort. A later analysis found that TCR association rates varied across HLA loci, with DRB1 alleles showing the most associated TCRs and HLA-C alleles the fewest. In a later analysis, HLA-associated TCR beta chains showed more clonal expansion and lower generation probabilities than non-associated chains that were equally common. A later genetic analysis reported fewer N-insertions in productive TCRs among donors in an Asian-associated ancestry cluster than the roughly 670-donor mean. Correlated functional status among segregating V segments might reflect linkage disequilibrium, but an unknown experimental factor could not be ruled out. Because counts were too low, about 18 rarely observed V segments, including chromosome 9 orphons, were excluded from the earlier analysis of 587 of the donors. In vitro tests confirmed that a few of the cytomegalovirus-associated TCR beta chains recognize cytomegalovirus antigens. Most CMV-associated TCR beta chains appeared to be HLA-restricted in a later analysis, and the HLA associations seemed to be driven largely by CMV exposure. A later analysis reported that several top co-occurrence clusters appeared linked to parvovirus B19, influenza, CMV and Epstein-Barr virus. V-gene and J-gene trimming of TCR beta chains was associated with a missense DCLRE1C variant in a later genetic analysis, and the association was replicated in an independent cohort. A further reported finding was that TCR beta sequences accurately predicted the HLA-A and HLA-B alleles for most subjects in the first cohort. The authors suggested that the approach could potentially be extended to other disease states and immunological phenotypes.

As for this clone: Its binding antigen is unknown. Qualities for individual bases were not recorded, and no much larger clone is one base off. Other DNA sequences in this specimen translate into the identical CDR3.

The cohort consisted of 670 or so healthy bone marrow donors. Cohort members were all nominally healthy when sampled, although unrecorded immune exposures were likely present. The donor was CMV seronegative and was included in the group of approximately 350 seronegative cohort members. Every donor gave a peripheral blood sample, and the peripheral blood mononuclear cells from that sample were used for TCR beta sequencing. Genomic DNA was extracted from the blood cell samples with the Qiagen DNeasy Blood Extraction Kit. According to the germline V gene, CDR1 reads MDHEN and CDR2 reads SYDVKM. V loses 8 bases, J loses 1 base, and the germline ends lie 8 bases apart. The CDR3 starts with the cysteine, ends with the phenylalanine, and has 12 residues. Only the CDR3 DNA stays, 36 bases, in frame from base 1. The method was the immunoSEQ multiplex PCR assay. A mixture of 60 forward primers for TCR Vbeta segments and 13 reverse primers for TCR Jbeta segments was used in the multiplex PCR. A multiplex PCR assay on genomic DNA amplified the CDR3 region of rearranged TCR beta genes. The Illumina HiSeq System was used to sequence the amplified TCR beta libraries as 87-base-pair reads. The original pipeline was this. A later analysis counted about 82 million unique TCR beta chains across the 670 or so repertoires, and roughly 10 million of these chains were shared by at least two donors. Raw reads were error-corrected and collapsed into unique sequences with a nearest-neighbor algorithm that merged closely related sequences to remove PCR and sequencing errors. V, D and J gene segments were assigned by aligning CDR3 sequences to IMGT reference sequences. Each retained sequence needed at least a six-nucleotide match to both a V gene segment and a J gene segment. Rearrangements were called productive when the CDR3 lacked stop codons and stayed in frame with V and J; all others were non-productive. Following IMGT convention, CDR3 was defined as the stretch from the second conserved V-encoded cysteine to the conserved J-encoded phenylalanine. Sequences without an unambiguous match to a single V gene segment were excluded from the earlier analysis of over 500 of the donors. An earlier analysis of 500 to 600 of the donors classified V segments as functional when productive rearrangements were above 56.7% and as segregating when the standard deviation between donors was above 5%. A statistical classification framework was built for diagnosing cytomegalovirus status from the catalog of TCR beta chain sequences. V and J gene assignment, in a later analysis, came from comparing TCR nucleotide sequences with IMGT/GENE-DB human TR gene sequences. Using the TCRdist pipeline, a later analysis assigned CDR3 sequences along with most-parsimonious VDJ recombination scenarios. In a later analysis, each TCR beta chain was defined by its CDR3 amino acid sequence together with its V-gene family, and reads lacking a unique V-gene family were excluded. As a way to deal with suspected cross-contamination and a sequencing artifact, a later analysis dropped nearly 600 nucleotide sequences that were highly shared and had low generation probability. In a later analysis, a clonal expansion index was calculated for each public chain from normalized within-repertoire ranks of inferred template counts. Generation probabilities in a later analysis came from a VDJ recombination model fitted to out-of-frame rearrangements, and those results were checked against IGoR. In a later analysis, hypergeometric tests were used to score TCR-TCR, TCR-HLA and TCR-CMV co-occurrence, with a repertoire-size bias correction applied to TCR pairs. False discovery rates were estimated in a later analysis by permuting HLA or CMV assignments 20 times. A later analysis grouped co-occurring TCRs with DBSCAN, adding TCRdist sequence similarity when clustering within HLA-allele-positive subsets. Co-occurrence clustering excluded repertoires with fewer than 30,000 or more than 120,000 public chains, plus five with anomalous nucleotide sharing. What TCRdb holds here is the immuneACCESS table cut down to in-frame rearrangements. Part of the clones is not present; checked against another copy, under half of the missing clones reflect an unresolved V gene, and the others are unexplained. D and trimming come from the DNA, and the V and J calls and clone size come from that table. Here the sample has roughly 200,000 clones; 70% to 80% occur a single time. The ten most abundant clones make up 1.5% to 2% of the sample.

This TCR came from a man aged 25-45 years in good health and CMV-seronegative. The sequenced sample was PBMCs. The sequence is built from TRBV28 and TRBJ1-2, with an unclear D gene assignment. Read as DNA, the sequence is TGTGCCAGCTCGTTTCTTAACTATGGCTACACCTTC. Its protein product is CASSFLNYGYTF.